Below, 15 T cell receptor beta chains from the same sample are listed, as sequenced in a study of T cell changes during pregnancy in multiple sclerosis. Repertoires were generated with immunoSEQ multiplex PCR, while TCRdb's copy carries only in-frame clones and drops some. The sample holds tens of thousands of clones; roughly 92% are singletons and the top ten take roughly 3.6%. This sample comprised peripheral blood, obtained after pregnancy. The receptors were sampled from a female donor in good health, enrolled as a control in a pregnancy study.

V is TRBV7-9 and J is TRBJ2-3, with 7 nucleotides matching TRBD1. Germline CDR1 SEHNR, CDR2 FQNEAQ (reference sequence). This CDR3 has 15 amino acids. The ends lost 4 bases at V and 5 bases at J; junction bases unmatched: 9. The CDR3 spells CASSYPGTAQDTQYF. The DNA for the CDR3 is TGTGCCAGCAGCTACCCCGGGACAGCACAAGATACGCAGTATTTT.

The genes are TRBV6-1 and TRBJ2-6; 7 bases match TRBD1. V dropped 4 bases and J dropped 2; count of bases not matched to a gene: 14. Germline CDR1 is MNHNS and CDR2 is SASEGT. The CDR3 loop spans 19 amino acids. CDR3 nucleotide sequence: TGTGCCAGCAGTGCATCGCCGGGACAGCTCTCACCTGGGGCCAACGTCCTGACTTTC. Translating it yields CASSASPGQLSPGANVLTF.

The V and J genes are TRBV5-1 and TRBJ2-5, with a tentative D call TRBD2 (7 bases). V lost 4 bases and J 5 bases, leaving 18 bases between the germline ends. There are 15 residues in the CDR3. Germline V gives CDR1 SGHRS, CDR2 YFSETQ. CDR3 sequence reads: CASSRSRGAQETQYF. CDR3 sequence (DNA): TGCGCCAGCAGCCGATCACGGGGGGCGCAGGAGACCCAGTACTTC. Based on the CDR3 plus reference TRBV5-1 and TRBJ2-5, the full variable domain is KAGVTQTPRYLIKTRGQQVTLSCSPISGHRSVSWYQQTPGQGLQFLFEYFSETQRNKGNFPGRFSGRQFSNSRSEMNVSTLELGDSALYLCASSRSRGAQETQYFGPGTRLLVL.

The V and J genes are TRBV29-1 and TRBJ1-4; perhaps TRBD1 as D (6 bases). V was cut by 1 base and J by 8 bases, with 11 bases left in between. CDR1 and CDR2 (germline): SQVTM, ANQGSEA. CDR3 length equals 13 residues. This chain's CDR3 is CSVEGQRGEKLFF. As DNA, the CDR3 is TGCAGCGTTGAAGGCCAAAGGGGGGAAAAACTGTTTTTT.

This chain joins TRBV28 and TRBJ1-4, with TRBD1 matching 9 bases. Germline loops: CDR1 MDHEN, CDR2 SYDVKM. This CDR3 has 15 residues. V gave up 6 bases and J gave up 3 bases; unmatched junction bases: 5. In DNA, the CDR3 is TGTGCCAGCAGCCCACAGGGGGCGTCTAATGAAAAACTGTTTTTT. Translating gives CASSPQGASNEKLFF.

The chain has TRBV4-1 and TRBJ2-5; no clear D. CDR1 MGHRA and CDR2 YSYEKL come from the germline V gene. The V end lost 4 bases, the J end lost 1 base, and 10 bases lay between the germline ends. This CDR3 has 14 amino acids. The CDR3 bases are TGCGCCAGCAGCCGTCAGGTTCTCCAAGAGACCCAGTACTTC. Protein: CASSRQVLQETQYF.

This chain connects TRBV28 to TRBJ2-7; D remains ambiguous. The V gene lost 7 bases and the J gene lost 3 bases, with 10 bases spanning the gap. CDR1 is MDHEN, CDR2 SYDVKM, per germline. The CDR3 is 12 residues long. CDR3 amino acids: CASTSQVYEQYF. Written as DNA, the CDR3 is TGTGCCAGCACTTCCCAGGTCTACGAGCAGTACTTC.

This rearrangement joins TRBV4-1 to TRBJ1-5; maybe TRBD1 (5 bases). V shed 1 base and J shed 2 bases, with 15 bases lying between them. CDR3 length equals 17 residues. Germline V lookup: CDR1 MGHRA, CDR2 YSYEKL. In nucleotides, the CDR3 is TGCGCCAGCAGCCAAGGGGGTGGGGGGACTGGCAATCAGCCCCAGCATTTT. Translating it yields CASSQGGGGTGNQPQHF.

This sequence joins TRBV28 and TRBJ1-2; D is unclear. The germline gives CDR1 MDHEN, CDR2 SYDVKM. V gave up 6 bases and J gave up 2 bases, with 10 bases separating them. The CDR3 covers 13 residues. The CDR3: CASRPTVNYGYTF. As DNA, the CDR3 is TGTGCCAGCAGGCCTACAGTCAACTATGGCTACACCTTC.

For the CDR3, the DNA is TGTGCCAGCACATGGACCGGGAAGGGCTACACCTTC. Its protein product is CASTWTGKGYTF. The V call is TRBV2, the J call TRBJ1-2; D is undetermined. Between the trimmed V and J ends, which lost 7 bases and 8 bases, there was a span of 14 bases. The CDR3 has 12 amino acids. Germline V gene lookup returns CDR1 SNHLY and CDR2 FYNNEI.

The genes are TRBV5-1 and TRBJ2-1; 10 bases align to TRBD1. V shed 0 bases, J shed 4 bases, and the junction held 4 bases outside the gene matches. The CDR3 spans 16 residues. Germline V lookup: CDR1 SGHRS, CDR2 YFSETQ. CDR3 protein: CASSLARDRGYNEQFF. CDR3 in DNA: TGCGCCAGCAGCTTGGCCCGGGACAGGGGATACAATGAGCAGTTCTTC.

This chain connects TRBV28 to TRBJ2-7; 11 bases agree with TRBD1. Trimming removed 2 bases from V and 6 bases from J; junction bases left unmatched: 3. CDR3 length equals 14 residues. CDR1 and CDR2 from the germline V gene are MDHEN and SYDVKM. CDR3: CASSLRDRGSEQYF. The CDR3 DNA follows: TGTGCCAGCAGTTTACGGGACAGGGGGAGCGAGCAGTACTTC.

V and J are TRBV27 and TRBJ2-2; TRBD2 matches at 7 bases. CDR1 is MNHEY, CDR2 SMNVEV, per germline (reference sequence). V lost 7 bases and J lost 4; bases outside the gene matches: 9. The CDR3 extends over 15 amino acids. CDR3 sequence (DNA): TGTGCCAGCAAGGGGCCCGGGACTACCACCGGGGAGCTGTTTTTT. Translated: CASKGPGTTTGELFF.

The rearrangement joins TRBV28 to TRBJ2-7; D not certain. The V end lost 2 bases, the J end lost 8 bases, and 7 bases lay between the germline ends. Per the germline V gene, CDR1 is MDHEN and CDR2 is SYDVKM. The CDR3 totals 11 residues. The CDR3 nucleotides read TGTGCCAGCAGTTTAGCAGAAAAGCAGTACTTC. It is translated as CASSLAEKQYF.

The J gene is TRBJ2-6, the V gene TRBV11-3; D possibly corresponds to TRBD1 (5 bases). V was cut by 2 bases and J by 4 bases, with 12 bases left in between. The length of the CDR3 is 16 residues. Germline V gene data show CDR1 as SGHNT and CDR2 as YENEEA. For the CDR3, the DNA is TGTGCCAGCAGCTTAAATGGGGCGTCCGGGGCCAACGTCCTGACTTTC. Encoded protein: CASSLNGASGANVLTF.